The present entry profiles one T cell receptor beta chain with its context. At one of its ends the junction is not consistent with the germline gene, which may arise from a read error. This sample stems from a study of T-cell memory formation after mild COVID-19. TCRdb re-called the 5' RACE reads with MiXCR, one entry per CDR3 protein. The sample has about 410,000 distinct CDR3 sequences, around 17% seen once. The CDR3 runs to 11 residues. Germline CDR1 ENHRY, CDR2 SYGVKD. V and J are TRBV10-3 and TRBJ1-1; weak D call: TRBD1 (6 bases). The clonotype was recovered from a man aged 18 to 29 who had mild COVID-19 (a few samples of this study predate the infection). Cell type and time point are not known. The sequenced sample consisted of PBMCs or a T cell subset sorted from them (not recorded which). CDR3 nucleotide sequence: TGTGCCATCAGTGAACAGGGCCCAGTTCTCTTT. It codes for CAISEQGPVLF.